Only a few counts were recorded for the clone carrying this TCR beta chain. The data stem from a study of T cells after yellow fever vaccination. The CDR3 spans 14 residues. Trimming left V 0 bases short and J 5 bases short, with 10 bases between. The germline V gene encodes CDR1 LGHDT and CDR2 YNNKEL (reference sequence). TCRdb processed the 5' RACE reads anew with MiXCR; each CDR3 protein has one entry. The sample has about 120,000 distinct CDR3 sequences, 13% to 15% seen once. The sequence came from a man between 18 and 35 years old who received the YFV17D yellow fever vaccine. The sample here was CD8+ T cells sorted from PBMCs, taken 5 days after the yellow fever booster vaccination. The chain is built from TRBV3-1 and TRBJ2-5; D gene uncertain. This chain's CDR3 is CASSQEVASETQYF. CDR3 in DNA: TGTGCCAGCAGCCAAGAAGTTGCCTCGGAGACCCAGTACTTC.